The 30 T cell receptor beta chains given below trace back to one sample, sequenced in a study of T cell repertoires in ileal Crohn's disease. The time point denotes: neoterminal ileum biopsy at postoperative endoscopy, about 6 months after surgery. Sequencing was performed with immunoSEQ multiplex PCR; in TCRdb, only in-frame clones are kept and a portion is missing. The sample gives about 62,000 clones, approximately 91% of which show up once; around 2% is in the top ten. The sequencing input was ileal tissue. These receptors came from an adult with Crohn's disease.

The gene calls are TRBV6-6 and TRBJ1-1; D is possibly TRBD1 (5 bases). The CDR3 has 12 residues. Trimming took off 6 bases at V and 9 bases at J, with 14 bases between the two ends. Germline values: CDR1 MNHNY, CDR2 SVGAGI (reference sequence). CDR3 DNA: TGTGCCAGCAGGCGGGAACGGGGGAAAGCTTTCTTT. Translating it yields CASRRERGKAFF.

This clone was seen only once. The chain employs TRBV30 and TRBJ1-2; no reliable D call. Trimming removed 0 bases at V and 2 bases at J, with 10 bases between. The CDR3 is made up of 14 amino acids. In germline, CDR1 is GTSNPN, CDR2 SVGIG (reference sequence). CDR3 bases: TGTGCCTGGAGTGTTTTTCGAGCGAACTATGGCTACACCTTC. This gives the protein CAWSVFRANYGYTF.

This clone was seen more than once but under ten times. This CDR3 is CASSLAGRVGYEQYF. In DNA, the CDR3 is TGTGCCAGCAGCCTCGCTGGCAGGGTCGGCTACGAGCAGTACTTC. This chain joins TRBV14 and TRBJ2-7, with D perhaps matching TRBD1 (5 bases). Germline CDR1 is SGHDN and CDR2 is FVKESK. The CDR3 has 15 amino acids. The V end lost 4 bases, the J end lost 3 bases, and 16 bases lay between the germline ends.

The chain uses TRBV27 and TRBJ2-2, with D tentatively TRBD1 (6 bases). V was trimmed by 6 bases and J by 5 bases, leaving 13 bases between them. The CDR3 length is 14 residues. Germline V gene lookup returns CDR1 MNHEY and CDR2 SMNVEV (reference sequence). CDR3 loop: CASRENRVTGELFF. The CDR3, as DNA: TGTGCCAGCAGGGAAAACAGGGTTACCGGGGAGCTGTTTTTT.

The chain is built from TRBV28 and TRBJ2-1; 8 nucleotides agree with TRBD1. Germline CDR1 is MDHEN and CDR2 is SYDVKM. The CDR3 length is 13 residues. V lost 7 bases, J lost 6 bases, and 5 bases stayed unmatched. This CDR3 reads CASKGTGGNEQFF. CDR3 sequence (DNA): TGTGCCAGCAAGGGGACAGGTGGCAATGAGCAGTTCTTC.

The CDR3 nucleotides are TGTGCCAGCAGCGTAGAGGTGGGGCGCATGGCTTTCTTT. Translated: CASSVEVGRMAFF. The chain couples TRBV9 to TRBJ1-1; D might be TRBD1 (5 bases). CDR1 and CDR2 from the germline V gene are SGDLS and YYNGEE. Trimming removed 0 bases at V and 11 bases at J, with 14 bases between. This CDR3 contains 13 residues. Variable domain in full (rest from reference TRBV9 and TRBJ1-1): DSGVTQTPKHLITATGQRVTLRCSPRSGDLSVYWYQQSLDQGLQFLIQYYNGEERAKGNILERFSAQQFPDLHSELNLSSLELGDSALYFCASSVEVGRMAFFGQGTRLTVV.

This sequence joins TRBV4-3 and TRBJ1-2, with TRBD1 as a possible D gene (6 bases). Germline CDR1 and CDR2: LGHNA and YSLEER. The CDR3 runs 14 residues. Trimming cost V 3 bases and J 8 bases, with 16 bases left between them. In DNA, the CDR3 is TGCGCCAGCAGCCATCGACGGACAGCGATGGGCTACACCTTC. Its protein is CASSHRRTAMGYTF.

The rearrangement joins TRBV10-1 to TRBJ2-5; 9 bases align to TRBD2. The CDR3 length is 15 residues. V trimming: 3 bases; J trimming: 1 base; junction bases outside the gene matches: 3. The germline V gene encodes CDR1 WNHNN and CDR2 SYGVQD (reference sequence). CDR3 bases: TGCGCCAGCAGTGAATTACTAGCGGGCCAAGAGACCCAGTACTTC. It codes for CASSELLAGQETQYF.

The V gene is TRBV5-1, the J gene TRBJ1-1; TRBD1 matches 7 bases. V shed 4 bases and J 7 bases; nucleotides not matched to a gene: 4. CDR1 and CDR2 (germline): SGHRS, YFSETQ. CDR3 length equals 12 residues. The CDR3 sequence is CASSTGQFEAFF. The CDR3 DNA follows: TGCGCCAGCAGCACGGGACAGTTTGAAGCTTTCTTT. The full variable domain, rest sourced from reference TRBV5-1 and TRBJ1-1, is KAGVTQTPRYLIKTRGQQVTLSCSPISGHRSVSWYQQTPGQGLQFLFEYFSETQRNKGNFPGRFSGRQFSNSRSEMNVSTLELGDSALYLCASSTGQFEAFFGQGTRLTVV.

This clone was detected only a few times. One junction end disagrees with the germline gene, perhaps due to a read error. V and J are TRBV14 and TRBJ1-4; maybe TRBD1 (6 bases). Per the germline V gene, CDR1 is SGHDN and CDR2 is FVKESK. The CDR3 extends over 16 amino acids. CDR3 protein: CASRHTKQGTNEKLFF. Written as DNA, the CDR3 is TGTGCCAGCCGCCATACCAAACAGGGAACTAATGAAAAACTGTTTTTT.

J is TRBJ1-1 and V is TRBV9; 8 bases are shared with TRBD1. Germline CDR1 SGDLS, CDR2 YYNGEE. The CDR3 is made up of 14 amino acids. Germline trimming cut 3 bases from V and 4 bases from J; bases unmatched to any gene: 5. CDR3 in amino acids: CASSGTGGVTEAFF. The CDR3 region has the DNA TGTGCCAGCAGCGGTACAGGGGGTGTCACTGAAGCTTTCTTT.

The rearrangement joins TRBV29-1 to TRBJ2-1; D unclear. Germline loops: CDR1 SQVTM, CDR2 ANQGSEA. V lost 0 bases and J lost 5, with 17 bases in between. The CDR3 is 16 amino acids. The CDR3 is CSVEDLNESANNEQFF. DNA of the CDR3: TGCAGCGTTGAAGATCTGAACGAATCTGCGAACAATGAGCAGTTCTTC.

The chain uses TRBV14 and TRBJ1-6, with D maybe TRBD1 (6 bases). V was trimmed by 4 bases and J by 0 bases, leaving 7 bases between them. The CDR3 runs to 15 residues. Germline CDR1 SGHDN, CDR2 FVKESK. The chain's CDR3 is CASSLQGSYNSPLHF. The CDR3 DNA is TGTGCCAGCAGCCTACAGGGCTCCTATAATTCACCCCTCCACTTT.

The gene calls are TRBV4-3 and TRBJ1-2; tentative D call: TRBD1 (6 bases). Trimming stripped 5 bases from V and 3 bases from J, with 13 bases between. The CDR3 sequence is 14 residues long. CDR1 is LGHNA, CDR2 YSLEER, per germline. CDR3 region: CASSFYRVDYGYTF. As DNA, the CDR3 is TGCGCCAGCAGCTTTTACAGGGTCGACTATGGCTACACCTTC.

The rearrangement joins TRBV7-2 to TRBJ2-7; 8 positions agree with TRBD1. CDR1 and CDR2 (germline): SGHTA, FQGNSA. Unmatched junction bases numbered 10, after V lost 3 bases and J lost 3 bases. This CDR3 region has 16 residues. CDR3 loop: CASSFRSTGGNYEQYF. CDR3 nucleotides: TGTGCCAGCAGCTTCCGGAGCACAGGGGGGAACTACGAGCAGTACTTC.

V and J are TRBV4-2 and TRBJ2-7, with a tentative D call TRBD2 (5 bases). Germline V gene sequence: CDR1 LGHNA, CDR2 YNFKEQ. The CDR3 spans 17 residues. Between the trimmed V and J ends, which lost 2 bases and 0 bases, there was a span of 17 bases. CDR3 coding DNA: TGTGCCAGCAGCCAACAACCCTCAGGAGGCCCCTCCTACGAGCAGTACTTC. Protein product: CASSQQPSGGPSYEQYF.

The V call is TRBV5-6, the J call TRBJ2-7; 7 nucleotides agree with TRBD1. Losses at the gene ends were 0 bases for V and 7 bases for J; bases not matched to a gene: 4. The CDR3 runs 13 residues. In germline, CDR1 is SGHDT, CDR2 YYEEEE. The CDR3 region has the DNA TGTGCCAGCAGCTTGGAGGACAGGAGAGAGCAGTACGTC. Protein: CASSLEDRREQYV.

The chain joins TRBV30 to TRBJ1-2, with TRBD1 identical over 8 bases. The CDR3 totals 16 residues. After removal of 1 base from V and 4 bases from J, the junction contained 11 bases not matched to a gene. CDR1 GTSNPN and CDR2 SVGIG come from the germline V gene (reference sequence). This CDR3 reads CAWSERGAGGPYGYTF. CDR3 sequence (DNA): TGTGCCTGGAGTGAAAGGGGGGCAGGGGGCCCCTATGGCTACACCTTC.

This clone was seen a handful of times. V is TRBV5-6 and J is TRBJ1-1; 8 nucleotides line up with TRBD1. The junction had 9 bases not matched to a gene; V was cut back by 4 bases and J by 7 bases. CDR1 is SGHDT and CDR2 is YYEEEE in the germline V gene. The CDR3 is 14 residues long. The CDR3 loop reads CASSDAGTGFEAFF. The CDR3 nucleotides read TGTGCCAGCAGCGACGCCGGGACAGGTTTTGAAGCTTTCTTT.

This chain uses TRBV28 with TRBJ1-5, with a possible D match to TRBD1 (5 bases). Germline loops: CDR1 MDHEN, CDR2 SYDVKM. The length of the CDR3 is 15 residues. Deletions cut 5 bases from V and 4 bases from J, with 15 bases between. CDR3 protein: CASSLRGGSNQPQHF. In nucleotides, the CDR3 is TGTGCCAGCAGTCTTCGGGGGGGATCGAATCAGCCCCAGCATTTT.

This clone was counted once. The chain combines TRBV5-8 with TRBJ2-7; possible D gene TRBD1, 6 bases. The V end lost 2 bases, the J end lost 3 bases, and 12 bases lay between the germline ends. CDR3 length equals 14 residues. From germline, CDR1 is SGHTS and CDR2 YDEGEE. In nucleotides, the CDR3 is TGTGCCAGCAGCTTACCGGACAGATTCTACGAGCAGTACTTC. Translation gives CASSLPDRFYEQYF.

This rearrangement joins TRBV5-6 to TRBJ2-1, with D maybe TRBD1 (6 bases). The CDR3 consists of 14 residues. CDR1 and CDR2 (germline): SGHDT, YYEEEE. Trimming left V 4 bases short and J 5 bases short, with 13 bases between. The CDR3 protein is CASSPAGAHNEQFF. The CDR3 region has the DNA TGTGCCAGCAGCCCGGCAGGGGCTCACAATGAGCAGTTCTTC.

The chain carries TRBV7-8 and TRBJ2-7; D may be TRBD1 or TRBD2 (6 bases each). The CDR3 extends over 15 amino acids. Germline V lookup: CDR1 SGHVS, CDR2 FQNEAQ. The germline V and J ends were trimmed by 3 bases and 3 bases, with 15 bases remaining between them. The CDR3 sequence: CASSLESRGDYEQYV. CDR3 nucleotides: TGTGCCAGCAGCTTGGAAAGTAGGGGGGACTACGAGCAGTACGTC.

The gene calls are TRBV2 and TRBJ1-2; 9 nucleotides match TRBD1. V lost 4 bases to trimming and J lost 11 bases; unmatched junction nucleotides: 11. The CDR3 length is 14 residues. Germline V gene lookup returns CDR1 SNHLY and CDR2 FYNNEI. CDR3 DNA sequence: TGTGCCAGCAGTGCAAGACCTGGACAGGGGCCTTACACCTTC. This codes for CASSARPGQGPYTF.

This CDR3 is CSVDYGTGPYNEQFF. The DNA for the CDR3 is TGCAGCGTTGATTATGGGACAGGACCCTACAATGAGCAGTTCTTC. The chain joins TRBV29-1 to TRBJ2-1; 8 nucleotides line up with TRBD1. Trimming cost V 3 bases and J 2 bases; bases outside gene matches: 6. The CDR3 is made up of 15 amino acids. Germline V lookup: CDR1 SQVTM, CDR2 ANQGSEA.

The chain uses TRBV6-1 and TRBJ1-1; D is possibly TRBD1 (6 bases). The V gene's germline CDR1 is MNHNS and CDR2 SASEGT. V dropped 8 bases and J dropped 0 bases, with 16 bases sitting between them. The length of the CDR3 is 15 residues. Here the CDR3 DNA reads TGTGCCAGCGCCTTAGTGGACAGTATGAACACTGAAGCTTTCTTT. Amino acids: CASALVDSMNTEAFF.

The V call is TRBV29-1, the J call TRBJ2-1, with D tentatively TRBD1 (6 bases). V lost 7 bases and J 0 bases, leaving 22 bases between the germline ends. The CDR3 has 17 amino acids. Germline CDR1 is SQVTM and CDR2 is ANQGSEA. Here the CDR3 reads CSADLNRAHSSYNEQFF. CDR3 bases: TGCAGCGCCGACCTTAACAGGGCCCATAGCTCCTACAATGAGCAGTTCTTC.

The V gene is TRBV28, the J gene TRBJ2-5; D might be TRBD2 (7 bases). The CDR3 is made up of 15 amino acids. V lost 6 bases and J lost 5, with 19 bases in between. Germline values: CDR1 MDHEN, CDR2 SYDVKM. CDR3 residues: CASSSPLGGLETQYF. The DNA for the CDR3 is TGTGCCAGCAGCTCCCCATTGGGGGGGCTGGAGACCCAGTACTTC.

The chain recombines TRBV20-1 with TRBJ1-1; TRBD1 aligns across 7 bases. Losses at the gene ends were 5 bases for V and 6 bases for J; bases not matched to a gene: 3. Germline loops: CDR1 DFQATT, CDR2 SNEGSKA (reference sequence). This CDR3 spans 11 amino acids. In DNA, the CDR3 is TGCAGTGCTTTTACAGGGGCTGAAGCTTTCTTT. It specifies CSAFTGAEAFF.

The chain is built from TRBV6-5 and TRBJ2-2; 9 nucleotides align to TRBD2. Germline trimming cut 6 bases from V and 5 bases from J; bases unmatched to any gene: 7. The germline gives CDR1 MNHEY, CDR2 SVGAGI. CDR3 length equals 15 residues. The CDR3 DNA sequence: TGTGCCAGCAGAATTCTAGCGGGACCGACCGGGGAGCTGTTTTTT. This translates into CASRILAGPTGELFF.